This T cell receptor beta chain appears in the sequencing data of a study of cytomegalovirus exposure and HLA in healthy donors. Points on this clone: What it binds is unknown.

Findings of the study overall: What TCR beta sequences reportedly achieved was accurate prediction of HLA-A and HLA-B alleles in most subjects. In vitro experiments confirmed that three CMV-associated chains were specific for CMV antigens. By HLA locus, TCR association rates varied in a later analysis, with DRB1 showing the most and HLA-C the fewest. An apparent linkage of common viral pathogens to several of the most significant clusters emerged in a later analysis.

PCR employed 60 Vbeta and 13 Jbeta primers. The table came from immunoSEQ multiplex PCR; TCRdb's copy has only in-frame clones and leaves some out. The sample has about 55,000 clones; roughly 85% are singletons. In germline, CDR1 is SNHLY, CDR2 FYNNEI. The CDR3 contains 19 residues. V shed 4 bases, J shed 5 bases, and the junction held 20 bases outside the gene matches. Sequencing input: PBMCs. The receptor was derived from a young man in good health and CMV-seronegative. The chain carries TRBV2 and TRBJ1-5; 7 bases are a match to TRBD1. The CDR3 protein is CASSGGNTGDSTKDQPQHF. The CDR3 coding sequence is TGTGCCAGCAGTGGAGGAAACACAGGGGATTCCACTAAAGATCAGCCCCAGCATTTT.